A single sample gave rise to the 26 T cell receptor beta chains below, sequenced in a study of blood T cells in healthy people across ages. Next came a second PCR, run for roughly 7 to 12 cycles, which used a sample-barcoded 5' primer along with a J-beta primer mix. TCRdb reprocessed the 5' RACE reads with MiXCR, giving one entry per CDR3 protein. The sample consists of 600,000 to 650,000 distinct CDR3 sequences, about 53% of them appearing once. What was sequenced was blood. The receptors shown here come from a man aged 55 to 70 in good health.

The table lists this clonotype with a few counts. The chain joins TRBV28 to TRBJ1-2; the D is unclear. This CDR3 contains 12 residues. Trimming removed 2 bases at V and 8 bases at J, with 9 bases between. Germline CDR1 MDHEN, CDR2 SYDVKM. CDR3 amino acids: CASSLMGRGYTF. CDR3 DNA: TGTGCCAGCAGTTTAATGGGAAGGGGCTACACCTTC.

The chain carries TRBV12-3 or TRBV12-4 and TRBJ2-6; possible D gene TRBD1, 6 bases. V was cut by 5 bases and J by 0 bases, with 14 bases left in between. CDR3 length equals 17 residues. In DNA, the CDR3 is TGTGCCAGCAGTACCCGACAGGTCCTCTCTGGGGCCAACGTCCTGACTTTC. Translation: CASSTRQVLSGANVLTF.

This clonotype was picked up a small number of times. CDR3 amino acids: CASSPRENEQFF. CDR3 sequence (DNA): TGTGCCAGCTCACCTAGGGAGAATGAGCAGTTCTTC. The genes are TRBV18 and TRBJ2-1; D may be TRBD2 (5 bases). Looked up from germline, CDR1 is KGHSH and CDR2 is LQKENI. There are 12 residues in the CDR3. The V end lost 3 bases, the J end lost 7 bases, and 7 bases lay between the germline ends.

The V and J genes are TRBV10-2 and TRBJ2-5; no reliable D call. TRBJ2-7 explains the end of the DNA better; the J call may be wrong. The length of the CDR3 is 11 residues. The germline CDR1 and CDR2 sequences are WSHSY and SAAADI. CDR3 coding DNA: TGCGCCAGCAGTGAGGGCCACGAGCAGTACTTC. Translating it yields CASSEGHEQYF.

V and J are TRBV2 and TRBJ2-7; D may be TRBD2 (5 bases). Trimming pared 3 bases from V and 9 bases from J, leaving 18 bases between. The V gene's germline CDR1 is SNHLY and CDR2 FYNNEI. The CDR3 runs 14 residues. The CDR3 DNA is TGTGCCAGCAGTGATTGGGGAGCGACCCGTCGGCAGTACTTC. This translates into CASSDWGATRRQYF. The entire variable domain, with the rest obtained from reference TRBV2 and TRBJ2-7, is as follows: EPEVTQTPSHQVTQMGQEVILRCVPISNHLYFYWYRQILGQKVEFLVSFYNNEISEKSEIFDDQFSVERPDGSNFTLKIRSTKLEDSAMYFCASSDWGATRRQYFGPGTRLTVT.

This clonotype was counted between two and nine times. The chain carries TRBV11-2 and TRBJ2-1; TRBD2 is a possible D gene (5 bases). There are 15 residues in the CDR3. CDR1 is SGHAT and CDR2 is FQNNGV in the germline V gene. Trimming shortened V by 3 bases and J by 4 bases, and 13 bases separated the two germline ends. The CDR3 sequence is CASSFGRGPYNEQFF. The CDR3 DNA is TGTGCCAGCAGCTTTGGTAGAGGGCCTTACAATGAGCAGTTCTTC.

V is TRBV20-1 and J is TRBJ1-2, with 9 bases identical to TRBD1. Germline assignment: CDR1 DFQATT and CDR2 SNEGSKA (reference sequence). Trimming cost V 6 bases and J 1 base; bases outside gene matches: 9. This CDR3 is built from 15 residues. CDR3 DNA: TGCAGTGCAACACGGGACAGGGCGCTTAACTATGGCTACACCTTC. Amino acid sequence: CSATRDRALNYGYTF.

The genes are TRBV14 and TRBJ2-1; D not certain. The V end was cut by 4 bases, the J end by 12 bases, with 10 bases between. Germline-derived CDR1 and CDR2 are SGHDN and FVKESK. The CDR3 totals 11 residues. The CDR3 spells CASSPLPAQFF. CDR3 in DNA: TGTGCCAGCAGCCCCCTTCCTGCGCAGTTCTTC. Variable domain in full (rest from reference TRBV14 and TRBJ2-1): EAGVTQFPSHSVIEKGQTVTLRCDPISGHDNLYWYRRVMGKEIKFLLHFVKESKQDESGMPNNRFLAERTGGTYSTLKVQPAELEDSGVYFCASSPLPAQFFGPGTRLTVL.

The J gene is TRBJ2-1, the V gene TRBV7-9; possible D gene TRBD1, 5 bases. Germline CDR1 is SEHNR and CDR2 is FQNEAQ (reference sequence). The CDR3 contains 15 residues. Trimming removed 5 bases at V and 2 bases at J, with 13 bases between. The CDR3 spells CASSPPGNAYNEQFF. CDR3 coding DNA: TGTGCCAGCAGCCCCCCAGGGAACGCCTACAATGAGCAGTTCTTC.

In its sample, this clonotype was seen many times. J is TRBJ2-1 and V is TRBV4-1; TRBD2 agrees at 14 bases. The germline CDR1 and CDR2 sequences are MGHRA and YSYEKL. V lost 3 bases to trimming and J lost 5 bases; unmatched junction nucleotides: 6. This CDR3 region has 17 residues. The CDR3 sequence is CASSHYPGLAGDNEQFF. Here the CDR3 DNA reads TGCGCCAGCAGCCACTATCCGGGACTAGCGGGGGACAATGAGCAGTTCTTC.

The V and J genes are TRBV12-3 or TRBV12-4 and TRBJ2-5; the D gene could be TRBD1 or TRBD2 (5 bases each). The germline V and J ends were trimmed by 5 bases and 10 bases, with 20 bases remaining between them. The CDR3 is 14 residues long. CDR3: CASSPRDPHRDQYF. The DNA for the CDR3 is TGTGCCAGCAGTCCCCGGGACCCACATAGGGACCAGTACTTC.

This clonotype was detected only a few times. The chain joins TRBV24-1 to TRBJ2-1; D is unclear. Trimming left V 3 bases short and J 6 bases short, with 11 bases between. CDR3 size: 14 residues. Germline CDR1 reads KGHDR; CDR2 reads SFDVKD. This chain's CDR3 is CATSDTRHTNEQFF. CDR3 sequence (DNA): TGTGCCACCAGTGATACAAGACACACCAATGAGCAGTTCTTC.

The chain recombines TRBV7-2 with TRBJ2-5; D is unclear. The CDR3 loop spans 16 amino acids. From germline, CDR1 is SGHTA and CDR2 FQGNSA. The V end was cut by 0 bases, the J end by 0 bases, with 11 bases between. CDR3 sequence: CASSLAIVRDQETQYF. For the CDR3, the DNA is TGTGCCAGCAGCTTAGCCATAGTACGGGACCAAGAGACCCAGTACTTC. The full variable domain, with the rest looked up from reference TRBV7-2 and TRBJ2-5, is GAGVSQSPSNKVTEKGKDVELRCDPISGHTALYWYRQSLGQGLEFLIYFQGNSAPDKSGLPSDRFSAERTGGSVSTLTIQRTQQEDSAVYLCASSLAIVRDQETQYFGPGTRLLVL.

This clonotype showed up many times. The chain employs TRBV7-6 and TRBJ2-5; 7 nucleotides agree with TRBD1. Trimming removed 5 bases from V and 1 base from J; junction bases left unmatched: 4. Germline V gene sequence: CDR1 SGHVS, CDR2 FNYEAQ. The CDR3 is 14 residues long. The CDR3: CASSPGQVQETQYF. The DNA of the CDR3 is TGTGCCAGCAGCCCCGGACAGGTCCAAGAGACCCAGTACTTC. Together with reference TRBV7-6 and TRBJ2-5, the CDR3 gives the full variable domain: GAGVSQSPRYKVTKRGQDVALRCDPISGHVSLYWYRQALGQGPEFLTYFNYEAQQDKSGLPNDRFSAERPEGSISTLTIQRTEQRDSAMYRCASSPGQVQETQYFGPGTRLLVL.

This clonotype appeared a few times. The chain employs TRBV3-1 and TRBJ2-1; D is uncertain. This CDR3 is built from 12 residues. The germline V gene has CDR1 LGHDT and CDR2 YNNKEL (reference sequence). Trimming left V 3 bases short and J 7 bases short, with 7 bases between. CDR3 bases: TGTGCCAGCAGCCAGTTGGGGAATGAGCAGTTCTTC. Protein product: CASSQLGNEQFF.

The chain is built from TRBV7-9 and TRBJ2-5; D is possibly TRBD1 (5 bases). Germline V gene sequence: CDR1 SEHNR, CDR2 FQNEAQ (reference sequence). Trimming took 1 base from V and 4 from J, leaving 16 bases between them. This CDR3 has 16 residues. DNA of the CDR3: TGTGCCAGCAGCTTAGATGTGGGGCCAGGTCGAGAGACCCAGTACTTC. Protein product: CASSLDVGPGRETQYF.

This chain joins TRBV2 and TRBJ2-1; unclear D gene. The CDR3 is made up of 16 amino acids. The V gene lost 7 bases and the J gene lost 0 bases, with 16 bases spanning the gap. The germline V gene has CDR1 SNHLY and CDR2 FYNNEI. The CDR3 region is CASTKGSLSSYNEQFF. The CDR3 region has the DNA TGTGCCAGCACCAAAGGGTCCTTAAGCTCCTACAATGAGCAGTTCTTC.

The V and J genes are TRBV29-1 and TRBJ1-1; no clear D gene. Germline V gives CDR1 SQVTM, CDR2 ANQGSEA. The CDR3 extends over 12 amino acids. V lost 5 bases and J lost 5, with 12 bases in between. The CDR3 DNA reads as TGCAGCGTTAATGTAGATTCAACTGAAGCTTTCTTT. It is translated as CSVNVDSTEAFF.

This chain links TRBV27 with TRBJ1-6; tentative D call: TRBD1 (5 bases). Germline lookup yields CDR1 MNHEY and CDR2 SMNVEV (reference sequence). The CDR3 has 15 residues. Trimming cost V 2 bases and J 9 bases, with 14 bases left between them. CDR3 bases: TGTGCCAGCAGTTTAGTTCAGGGATCCGGTTCACCCCTCCACTTT. This codes for CASSLVQGSGSPLHF.

The V and J genes are TRBV29-1 and TRBJ2-3, with 7 nucleotides matching TRBD1. This CDR3 comprises 13 residues. Germline CDR1 and CDR2: SQVTM and ANQGSEA. V lost 4 bases, J lost 2 bases, and 3 bases stayed unmatched. The CDR3 loop reads CSVGGQATDTQYF. In DNA form, the CDR3 reads TGCAGCGTTGGAGGACAGGCCACAGATACGCAGTATTTT.

Only one count was recorded for this clonotype. The gene calls are TRBV20-1 and TRBJ1-4; D is unresolved. In germline, CDR1 is DFQATT, CDR2 SNEGSKA (reference sequence). The CDR3 loop spans 14 amino acids. V was cut by 0 bases and J by 5 bases, with 10 bases left in between. The CDR3, as DNA: TGCAGTGCTAGAGAAGGGTCTTCCAATGAAAAACTGTTTTTT. Translating gives CSAREGSSNEKLFF.

This clonotype was observed a handful of times. The chain employs TRBV4-1 and TRBJ2-5; possible D gene TRBD2, 6 bases. Germline loops: CDR1 MGHRA, CDR2 YSYEKL. V dropped 3 bases and J dropped 5 bases, with 16 bases sitting between them. The CDR3 length is 15 residues. In DNA, the CDR3 is TGCGCCAGCAGCCAGATCGGGAGTGGCGGGGAGACCCAGTACTTC. Translating it yields CASSQIGSGGETQYF.

A remark on this clonotype: A junction end diverges from the germline sequence, so it may reflect a read error. The V gene is TRBV2, the J gene TRBJ2-3, with 7 bases matching TRBD2. Germline V CDR1 and CDR2: SNHLY, FYNNEI. This CDR3 spans 15 amino acids. This chain's CDR3 is CASSQAGFSTDTQYF. The CDR3 coding sequence is TGTGCCAGCAGTCAAGCGGGGTTTAGCACAGATACGCAGTATTTT. Together with reference TRBV2 and TRBJ2-3, the CDR3 gives the full variable domain: EPEVTQTPSHQVTQMGQEVILRCVPISNHLYFYWYRQILGQKVEFLVSFYNNEISEKSEIFDDQFSVERPDGSNFTLKIRSTKLEDSAMYFCASSQAGFSTDTQYFGPGTRLTVL.

The chain combines TRBV5-1 with TRBJ2-1; TRBD2 matches at 11 bases. V lost 4 bases, J lost 5 bases, and 8 bases stayed unmatched. Germline values: CDR1 SGHRS, CDR2 YFSETQ. This CDR3 spans 16 amino acids. The CDR3 sequence is CASSANLAGGHNEQFF. In nucleotides, the CDR3 is TGCGCCAGCAGCGCGAACCTAGCGGGGGGTCACAATGAGCAGTTCTTC.

This clonotype was detected only a few times. The chain links TRBV24-1 to TRBJ2-5; the D gene could be TRBD1 or TRBD2 (7 bases each). Trimming took off 6 bases at V and 5 bases at J, with 21 bases between the two ends. Germline V gene data show CDR1 as KGHDR and CDR2 as SFDVKD. The length of the CDR3 is 16 residues. The CDR3 bases are TGTGCCACCAGTCCCGGGGAGGGGGCTATCGGGGAGACCCAGTACTTC. Translating gives CATSPGEGAIGETQYF.

CDR3 region: CSAREPAGAGQPQHF. CDR3 DNA: TGCAGTGCTAGAGAACCGGCGGGGGCCGGGCAGCCCCAGCATTTT. The gene calls are TRBV20-1 and TRBJ1-5, with TRBD1 as a possible D gene (6 bases). V lost 0 bases, J lost 7 bases, and 16 bases lay in between. CDR3 length: 15 amino acids. Germline-derived CDR1 and CDR2 are DFQATT and SNEGSKA (reference sequence).